The TCR beta chain described here comes from a study of blood T cell repertoires in COVID-19. Looking at the study overall: Sources were T cells, B-cell-depleted T cells, or PBMCs; the material itself was cDNA or gDNA.

Authors' data handling: Quantification of nucleated cells was approximated via reference gene primer amplification. Measured with immunoSEQ multiplex PCR; TCRdb has only the in-frame clones, and not every one. Clone size and the V and J calls come from that table; the DNA yielded D and trimming. Counted here are 150,000 to 200,000 clones, roughly 80% occurring once; the ten biggest clones make up approximately 2.8%. In germline, CDR1 is MDHEN, CDR2 SYDVKM. J gave up 7 bases and V 5 bases, and 6 bases lay outside the gene matches. This CDR3 has 15 amino acids. The source of this sequence is a man between 65 and 80 years old with acute or convalescent COVID-19. Sequenced input: peripheral blood. V and J are TRBV28 and TRBJ1-4; TRBD1 matches 11 bases. CDR3 in DNA: TGTGCCAGCAGTATCCGGACAGGGGGCAGTGAAAAACTGTTTTTT. Amino acids: CASSIRTGGSEKLFF. The full variable domain, completed using reference TRBV28 and TRBJ1-4, is DVKVTQSSRYLVKRTGEKVFLECVQDMDHENMFWYRQDPGLGLRLIYFSYDVKMKEKGDIPEGYSVSREKKERFSLILESASTNQTSMYLCASSIRTGGSEKLFFGSGTQLSVL.